This record concerns one TCR beta chain sequence. Antigen specificity is unknown. The data stem from a study of blood T cells in healthy people across ages. Study-wide findings and caveats: A strong correlation was seen between TCR beta diversity and naive T cell percentage. Both naive CD4+ cell counts and diversity were greater in long-lived donors than in aged donors.

With a J-beta primer mix and a sample-barcoded 5' primer, a second PCR ran roughly 6 to 11 cycles. From the 5' RACE reads, TCRdb called clonotypes with MiXCR, one entry per CDR3 protein. Here the sample spans around 970,000 distinct CDR3 sequences, roughly 51% being singletons. Sample: blood. The origin of this receptor is a woman aged 55-70 years in good health.

This CDR3 is CAWSLGRTQETQYF. CDR3 coding DNA: TGTGCCTGGAGCCTGGGGCGGACGCAAGAGACCCAGTACTTC. The V gene is TRBV30, the J gene TRBJ2-5; D possibly corresponds to TRBD1 (5 bases). The V gene's germline CDR1 is GTSNPN and CDR2 SVGIG (reference sequence). Deletions cut 3 bases from V and 2 bases from J, with 13 bases between. The CDR3 is made up of 14 amino acids.